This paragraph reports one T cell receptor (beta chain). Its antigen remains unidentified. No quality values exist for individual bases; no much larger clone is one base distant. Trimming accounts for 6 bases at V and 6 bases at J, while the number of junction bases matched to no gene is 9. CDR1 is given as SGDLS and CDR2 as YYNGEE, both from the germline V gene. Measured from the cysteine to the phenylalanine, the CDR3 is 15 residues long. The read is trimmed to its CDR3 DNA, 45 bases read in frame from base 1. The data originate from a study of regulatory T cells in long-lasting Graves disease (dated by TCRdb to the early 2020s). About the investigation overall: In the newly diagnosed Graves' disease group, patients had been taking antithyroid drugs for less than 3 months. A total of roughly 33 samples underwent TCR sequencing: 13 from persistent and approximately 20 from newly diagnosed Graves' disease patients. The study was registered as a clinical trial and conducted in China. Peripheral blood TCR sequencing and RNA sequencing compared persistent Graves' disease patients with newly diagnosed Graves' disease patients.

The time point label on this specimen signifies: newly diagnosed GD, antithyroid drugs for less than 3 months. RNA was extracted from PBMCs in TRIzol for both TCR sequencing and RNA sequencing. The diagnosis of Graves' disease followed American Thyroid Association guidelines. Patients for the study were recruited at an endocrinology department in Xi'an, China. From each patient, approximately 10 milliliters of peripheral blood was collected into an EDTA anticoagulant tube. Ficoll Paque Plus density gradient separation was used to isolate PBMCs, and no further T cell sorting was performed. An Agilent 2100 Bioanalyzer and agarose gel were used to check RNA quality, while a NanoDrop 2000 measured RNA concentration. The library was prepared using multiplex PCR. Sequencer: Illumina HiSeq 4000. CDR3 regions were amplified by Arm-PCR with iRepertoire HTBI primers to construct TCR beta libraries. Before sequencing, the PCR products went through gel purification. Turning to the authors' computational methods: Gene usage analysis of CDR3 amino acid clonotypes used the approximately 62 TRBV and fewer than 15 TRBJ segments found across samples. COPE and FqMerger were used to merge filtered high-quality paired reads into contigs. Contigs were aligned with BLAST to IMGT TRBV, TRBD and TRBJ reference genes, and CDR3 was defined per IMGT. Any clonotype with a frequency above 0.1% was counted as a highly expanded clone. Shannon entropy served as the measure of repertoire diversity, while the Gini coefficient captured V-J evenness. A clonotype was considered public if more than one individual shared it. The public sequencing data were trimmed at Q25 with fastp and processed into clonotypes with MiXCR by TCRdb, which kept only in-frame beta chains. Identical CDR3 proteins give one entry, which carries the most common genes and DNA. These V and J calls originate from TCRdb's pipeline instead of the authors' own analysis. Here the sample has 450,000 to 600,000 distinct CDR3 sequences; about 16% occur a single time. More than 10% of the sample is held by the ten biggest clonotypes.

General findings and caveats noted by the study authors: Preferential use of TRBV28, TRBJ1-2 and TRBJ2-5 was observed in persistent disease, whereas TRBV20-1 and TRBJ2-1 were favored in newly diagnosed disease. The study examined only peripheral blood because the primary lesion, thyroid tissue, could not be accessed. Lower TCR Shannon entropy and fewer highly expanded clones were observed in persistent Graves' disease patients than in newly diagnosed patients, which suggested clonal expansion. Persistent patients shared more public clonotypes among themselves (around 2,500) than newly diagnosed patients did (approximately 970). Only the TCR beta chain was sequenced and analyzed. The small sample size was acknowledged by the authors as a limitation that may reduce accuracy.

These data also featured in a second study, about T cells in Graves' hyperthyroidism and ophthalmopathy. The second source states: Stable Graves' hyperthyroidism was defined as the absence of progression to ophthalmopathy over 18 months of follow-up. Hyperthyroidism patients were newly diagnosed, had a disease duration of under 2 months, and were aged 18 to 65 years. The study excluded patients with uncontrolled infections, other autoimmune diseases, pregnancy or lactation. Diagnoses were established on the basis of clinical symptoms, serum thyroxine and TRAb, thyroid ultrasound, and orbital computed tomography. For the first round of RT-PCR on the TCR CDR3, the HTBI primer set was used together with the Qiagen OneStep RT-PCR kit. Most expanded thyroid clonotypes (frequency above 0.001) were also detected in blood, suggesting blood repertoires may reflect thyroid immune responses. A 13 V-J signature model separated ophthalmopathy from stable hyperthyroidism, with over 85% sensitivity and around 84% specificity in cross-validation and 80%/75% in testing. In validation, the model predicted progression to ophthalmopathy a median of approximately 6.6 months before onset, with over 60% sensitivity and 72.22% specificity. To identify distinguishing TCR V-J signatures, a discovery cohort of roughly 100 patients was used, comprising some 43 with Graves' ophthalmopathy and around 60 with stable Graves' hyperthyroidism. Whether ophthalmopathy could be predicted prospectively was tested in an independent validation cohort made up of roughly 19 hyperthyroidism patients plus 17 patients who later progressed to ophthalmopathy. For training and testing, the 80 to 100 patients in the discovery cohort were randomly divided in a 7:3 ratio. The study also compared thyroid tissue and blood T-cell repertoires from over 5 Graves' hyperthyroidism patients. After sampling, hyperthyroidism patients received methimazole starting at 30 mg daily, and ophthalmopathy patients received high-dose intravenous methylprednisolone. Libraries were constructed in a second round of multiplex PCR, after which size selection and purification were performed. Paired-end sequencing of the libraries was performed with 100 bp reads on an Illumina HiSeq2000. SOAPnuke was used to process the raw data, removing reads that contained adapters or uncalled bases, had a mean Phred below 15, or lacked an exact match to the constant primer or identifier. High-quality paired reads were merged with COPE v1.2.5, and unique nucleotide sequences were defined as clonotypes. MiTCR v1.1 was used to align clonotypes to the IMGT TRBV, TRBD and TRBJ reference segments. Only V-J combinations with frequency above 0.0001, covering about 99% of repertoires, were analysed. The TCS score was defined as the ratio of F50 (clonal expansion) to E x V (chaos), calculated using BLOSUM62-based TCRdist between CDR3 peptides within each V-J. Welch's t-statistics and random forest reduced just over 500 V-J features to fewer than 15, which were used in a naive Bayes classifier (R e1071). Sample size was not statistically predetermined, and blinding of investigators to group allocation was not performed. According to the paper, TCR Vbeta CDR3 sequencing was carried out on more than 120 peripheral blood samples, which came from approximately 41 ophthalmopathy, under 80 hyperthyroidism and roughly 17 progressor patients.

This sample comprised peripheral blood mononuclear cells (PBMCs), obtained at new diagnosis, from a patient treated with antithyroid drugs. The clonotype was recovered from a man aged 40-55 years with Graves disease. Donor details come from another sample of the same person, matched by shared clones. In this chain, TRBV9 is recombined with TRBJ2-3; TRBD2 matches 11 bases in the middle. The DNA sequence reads TGTGCCAGCAACATAGCGGGAGGGCCTCGGGATACGCAGTATTTT. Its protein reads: CASNIAGGPRDTQYF.